This entry lists 20 T cell receptor beta chains sequenced from one sample in a study of shared clonotypes between healthy human individuals. Here immunoSEQ multiplex PCR was the method, and the copy in TCRdb shows in-frame clones only, minus some. The sample yields about 2.3 million clones, 85% to 95% seen once. Material for sequencing was naive CD4+ T cells from PBMCs. Regarding subset: CD45RA+ positively selected. The receptor set was obtained from a man in his late teens or twenties in good health. Some clones in this sample may be carry-over from other donors' samples.

The J gene is TRBJ2-7, the V gene TRBV5-1; no firm D call. Germline lookup yields CDR1 SGHRS and CDR2 YFSETQ. The CDR3 spans 13 residues. Trimming cost V 7 bases and J 4 bases, with 15 bases left between them. The CDR3 sequence is CASRTTFGYEQYF. The CDR3, as DNA: TGCGCCAGCCGAACTACATTTGGGTACGAGCAGTACTTC.

The chain is built from TRBV5-5 and TRBJ2-3; 8 bases map to TRBD2. The CDR3 runs to 14 residues. The junction had 5 bases not matched to a gene; V was cut back by 4 bases and J by 4 bases. The germline V gene encodes CDR1 SGHKS and CDR2 YYEKEE (reference sequence). CDR3 amino acids: CASSQDGGADTQYF. DNA for the CDR3: TGTGCCAGCAGCCAGGACGGGGGGGCAGATACGCAGTATTTT.

The rearrangement links TRBV19 to TRBJ1-2, with 10 bases that match TRBD1. The CDR3 extends over 16 amino acids. V was pared by 3 bases and J by 8 bases, with 12 bases of the junction left unmatched. Germline CDR1 reads LNHDA; CDR2 reads SQIVND (reference sequence). The DNA for the CDR3 is TGTGCCAGTAGTATTTCCCGGACCGGGACAGGGGCAGGCTACACCTTC. This codes for CASSISRTGTGAGYTF. The full variable domain, with the rest looked up from reference TRBV19 and TRBJ1-2, is DGGITQSPKYLFRKEGQNVTLSCEQNLNHDAMYWYRQDPGQGLRLIYYSQIVNDFQKGDIAEGYSVSREKKESFPLTVTSAQKNPTAFYLCASSISRTGTGAGYTFGSGTRLTVV.

This chain's CDR3 is CASWDRVGTQYF. The CDR3 DNA reads TGCGCCAGCTGGGACAGGGTCGGGACGCAGTATTTT. V gene TRBV5-1 combines with J gene TRBJ2-3; TRBD1 aligns across 9 bases. Trimming at V came to 7 bases and at J to 9 bases, leaving 6 bases not matched to a gene. The CDR3 has 12 amino acids. From germline, CDR1 is SGHRS and CDR2 YFSETQ. Supplemented by reference TRBV5-1 and TRBJ2-3, the full variable domain reads KAGVTQTPRYLIKTRGQQVTLSCSPISGHRSVSWYQQTPGQGLQFLFEYFSETQRNKGNFPGRFSGRQFSNSRSEMNVSTLELGDSALYLCASWDRVGTQYFGPGTRLTVL.

The sample holds a few counts of this clone. The J gene is TRBJ1-1, the V gene TRBV29-1; TRBD1 is a possible D gene (6 bases). V was pared by 5 bases and J by 3 bases, with 13 bases between. This CDR3 spans 13 amino acids. The V gene's germline CDR1 is SQVTM and CDR2 ANQGSEA. This CDR3 is CSVLNHRDTEAFF. CDR3 sequence (DNA): TGCAGCGTTTTAAATCACAGGGACACTGAAGCTTTCTTT.

Worth noting for this clone: Other DNA sequences in this specimen translate into the identical CDR3. The chain couples TRBV30 to TRBJ2-7; 7 nucleotides align to TRBD2. Germline V lookup: CDR1 GTSNPN, CDR2 SVGIG (reference sequence). The J segment lost 6 bases and the V segment lost 2 bases, leaving 1 base of the junction unmatched. The CDR3 consists of 11 residues. CDR3 sequence (DNA): TGTGCCTGGAGTCGCGGGGGCGAGCAGTACTTC. The encoded protein is CAWSRGGEQYF.

The chain employs TRBV6-6 and TRBJ1-1; no definite D call. Between the trimmed V and J ends, which lost 7 bases and 2 bases, there was a span of 14 bases. The V gene's germline CDR1 is MNHNY and CDR2 SVGAGI (reference sequence). This CDR3 contains 14 residues. This chain's CDR3 is CASNPSVINTEAFF. The CDR3 DNA follows: TGTGCCAGCAATCCTTCGGTTATAAACACTGAAGCTTTCTTT.

This clone was detected once. V usage is TRBV5-1 and J usage is TRBJ2-6; D may match TRBD1 or TRBD2 (5 bases each). This CDR3 spans 18 amino acids. Germline V gene data show CDR1 as SGHRS and CDR2 as YFSETQ. Trimming removed 4 bases from V and 0 bases from J, with 17 bases in between. The CDR3 sequence is CASSPAPVGVSGANVLTF. Here the CDR3 DNA reads TGCGCCAGCAGCCCGGCCCCTGTGGGGGTCTCTGGGGCCAACGTCCTGACTTTC.

This chain links TRBV6-1 with TRBJ2-3; 7 nucleotides agree with TRBD2. The germline V gene has CDR1 MNHNS and CDR2 SASEGT. The CDR3 is made up of 14 amino acids. Trimming removed 6 bases from V and 0 bases from J; junction bases left unmatched: 3. The CDR3 sequence: CASRLAESTDTQYF. CDR3 bases: TGTGCCAGCAGGCTAGCGGAAAGCACAGATACGCAGTATTTT.

V is TRBV6-1 and J is TRBJ1-2, with D uncertain. The length of the CDR3 is 13 residues. Trimming took 3 bases from V and 8 from J, leaving 13 bases between them. The germline gives CDR1 MNHNS, CDR2 SASEGT. CDR3 sequence: CASSDSRARGYTF. CDR3 sequence (DNA): TGTGCCAGCAGTGATTCTAGGGCGAGAGGCTACACCTTC.

The chain joins TRBV21-1 to TRBJ2-7; the DNA was not used to check the table's D call, TRBD2. TRBV21-1 is a recognized pseudogene. The CDR3 runs 18 residues. CDR3 DNA sequence: TGTGCCAGCAGCTCACCCCAAACACGACTAGCGGTGTCCTACGAGCAGTACTTC. It is translated as CASSSPQTRLAVSYEQYF.

The chain uses TRBV7-9 and TRBJ1-1; D ambiguous. The length of the CDR3 is 14 residues. Germline CDR1 and CDR2: SEHNR and FQNEAQ (reference sequence). Trimming took off 4 bases at V and 0 bases at J, with 9 bases between the two ends. Here the CDR3 reads CASSSDLMNTEAFF. CDR3 in DNA: TGTGCCAGCAGCTCTGATCTAATGAACACTGAAGCTTTCTTT.

This chain uses TRBV18 with TRBJ2-7; D might be TRBD1 (6 bases). V gave up 2 bases and J gave up 3 bases, with 8 bases separating them. The CDR3 runs to 13 residues. Germline loops: CDR1 KGHSH, CDR2 LQKENI. The CDR3 protein is CASSPARGYEQYF. The CDR3, as DNA: TGTGCCAGCTCACCAGCCAGGGGCTACGAGCAGTACTTC.

This chain links TRBV2 with TRBJ2-7; the D gene is possibly TRBD1 (5 bases). V lost 4 bases, J lost 8 bases, and 15 bases lay in between. The CDR3 consists of 13 residues. The germline CDR1 and CDR2 sequences are SNHLY and FYNNEI. For the CDR3, the DNA is TGTGCCAGCAGTGGCGACAGCCCCGGTCAGCAGTACTTC. Its translation is CASSGDSPGQQYF.

This chain joins TRBV7-2 and TRBJ2-3, with D uncertain. Trimming took off 3 bases at V and 1 base at J, with 8 bases between the two ends. The CDR3 loop spans 14 amino acids. CDR1 and CDR2 from the germline V gene are SGHTA and FQGNSA. The chain's CDR3 is CASSLTAGTDTQYF. Here the CDR3 DNA reads TGTGCCAGCAGCTTGACCGCTGGCACAGATACGCAGTATTTT.

The genes are TRBV28 and TRBJ2-5, with D perhaps given as TRBD1 or TRBD2 (5 bases each). V lost 6 bases, J lost 5 bases, and 19 bases lay in between. This CDR3 spans 15 amino acids. CDR1 is MDHEN, CDR2 SYDVKM, per germline. DNA for the CDR3: TGTGCCAGCAGATCTTTTTCATGGGGGTACGAGACCCAGTACTTC. Translation gives CASRSFSWGYETQYF.

V and J are TRBV5-1 and TRBJ2-1; TRBD1 matches 8 bases. Germline CDR1 is SGHRS and CDR2 is YFSETQ. Trimming at V came to 4 bases and at J to 3 bases, leaving 12 bases not matched to a gene. The CDR3 totals 17 residues. For the CDR3, the DNA is TGCGCCAGCAGCAAAATGGGACAGGCCGGGGGCTACAATGAGCAGTTCTTC. Protein: CASSKMGQAGGYNEQFF.

V gene TRBV5-8 combines with J gene TRBJ2-2; a possible D gene is TRBD2 (6 bases). The germline gives CDR1 SGHTS, CDR2 YDEGEE. CDR3 length: 15 amino acids. Between the trimmed V and J ends, which lost 1 base and 8 bases, there was a span of 15 bases. The CDR3 nucleotides read TGTGCCAGCAGCTTGCCGGACTACGACCTGGGGGAGCTGTTTTTT. Protein product: CASSLPDYDLGELFF.

This clone has only one observation. V usage is TRBV6-5 and J usage is TRBJ1-6; D possibly corresponds to TRBD1 (5 bases). This CDR3 contains 16 residues. The V and J ends lost 2 bases and 7 bases respectively, with 15 bases between them. Per the germline V gene, CDR1 is MNHEY and CDR2 is SVGAGI. In nucleotides, the CDR3 is TGTGCCAGCAGTTACGCGGGCGGGACTCCGAATTCACCCCTCCACTTT. Protein sequence: CASSYAGGTPNSPLHF.

This chain uses TRBV18 with TRBJ2-2; 8 positions agree with TRBD1. Per the germline V gene, CDR1 is KGHSH and CDR2 is LQKENI. The CDR3 runs 17 residues. The ends lost 4 bases at V and 3 bases at J; junction bases unmatched: 10. The CDR3 DNA reads TGTGCCAGCTCACGAAACCACGGACAGGGAGACACCGGGGAGCTGTTTTTT. Translating gives CASSRNHGQGDTGELFF.